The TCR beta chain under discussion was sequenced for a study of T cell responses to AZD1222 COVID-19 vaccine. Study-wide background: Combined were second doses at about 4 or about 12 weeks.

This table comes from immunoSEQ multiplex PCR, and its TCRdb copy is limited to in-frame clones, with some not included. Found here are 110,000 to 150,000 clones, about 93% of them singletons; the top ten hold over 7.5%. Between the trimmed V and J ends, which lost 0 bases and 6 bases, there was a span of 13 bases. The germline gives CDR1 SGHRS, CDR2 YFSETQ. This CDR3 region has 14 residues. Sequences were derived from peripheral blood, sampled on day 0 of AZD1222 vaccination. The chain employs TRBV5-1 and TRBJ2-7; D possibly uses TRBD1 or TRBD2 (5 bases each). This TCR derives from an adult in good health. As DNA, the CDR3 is TGCGCCAGCAGCTTGGGAGAGGGAGACAGCGAGCAGTACTTC. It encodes CASSLGEGDSEQYF. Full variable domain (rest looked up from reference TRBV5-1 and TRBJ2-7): KAGVTQTPRYLIKTRGQQVTLSCSPISGHRSVSWYQQTPGQGLQFLFEYFSETQRNKGNFPGRFSGRQFSNSRSEMNVSTLELGDSALYLCASSLGEGDSEQYFGPGTRLTVT.